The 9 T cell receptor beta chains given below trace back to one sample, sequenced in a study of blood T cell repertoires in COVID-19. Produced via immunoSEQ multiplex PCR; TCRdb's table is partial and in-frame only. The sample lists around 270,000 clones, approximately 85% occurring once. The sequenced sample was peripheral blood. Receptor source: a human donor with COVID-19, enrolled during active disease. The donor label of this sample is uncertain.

The CDR3 region has the DNA TGTGCCAGTAGGGCTGGCGGGGAGCTGTTTTTT. This codes for CASRAGGELFF. V is TRBV19 and J is TRBJ2-2; no reliable D call. Germline V gene lookup returns CDR1 LNHDA and CDR2 SQIVND (reference sequence). The germline V and J ends were trimmed by 6 bases and 7 bases, with 6 bases remaining between them. This CDR3 contains 11 residues.

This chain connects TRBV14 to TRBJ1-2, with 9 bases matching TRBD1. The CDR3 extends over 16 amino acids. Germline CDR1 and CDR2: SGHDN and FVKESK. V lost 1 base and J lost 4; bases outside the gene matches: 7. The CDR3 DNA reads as TGTGCCAGCAGCCAAGCCGGGACAGGGTCGATCTATGGCTACACCTTC. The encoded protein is CASSQAGTGSIYGYTF.

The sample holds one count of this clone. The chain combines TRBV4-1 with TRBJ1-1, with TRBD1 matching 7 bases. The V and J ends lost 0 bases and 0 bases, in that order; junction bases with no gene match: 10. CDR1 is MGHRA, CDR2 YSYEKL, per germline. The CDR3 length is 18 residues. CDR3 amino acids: CASSQEQGPHRMNTEAFF. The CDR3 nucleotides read TGCGCCAGCAGCCAAGAACAGGGGCCACACCGGATGAACACTGAAGCTTTCTTT.

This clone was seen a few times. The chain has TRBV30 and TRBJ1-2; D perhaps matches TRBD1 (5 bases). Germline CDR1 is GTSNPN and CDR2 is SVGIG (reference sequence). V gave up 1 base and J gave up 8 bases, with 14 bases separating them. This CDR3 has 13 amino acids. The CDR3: CAWSEGTGGGYTF. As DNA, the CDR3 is TGTGCCTGGAGTGAGGGGACCGGGGGAGGCTACACCTTC.

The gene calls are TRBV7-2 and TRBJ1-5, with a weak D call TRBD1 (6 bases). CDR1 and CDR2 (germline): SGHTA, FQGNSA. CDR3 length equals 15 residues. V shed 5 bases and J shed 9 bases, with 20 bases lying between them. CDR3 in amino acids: CASSPRSAGDRPQHF. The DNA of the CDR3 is TGTGCCAGCAGCCCTAGGTCGGCAGGGGATCGGCCCCAGCATTTT.

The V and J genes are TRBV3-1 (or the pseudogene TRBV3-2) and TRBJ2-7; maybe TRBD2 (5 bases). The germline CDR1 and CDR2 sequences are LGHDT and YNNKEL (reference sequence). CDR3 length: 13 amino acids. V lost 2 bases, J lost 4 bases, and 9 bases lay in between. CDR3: CASSQSRGYEQYF. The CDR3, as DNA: TGTGCCAGCAGCCAATCTCGGGGATACGAGCAGTACTTC.

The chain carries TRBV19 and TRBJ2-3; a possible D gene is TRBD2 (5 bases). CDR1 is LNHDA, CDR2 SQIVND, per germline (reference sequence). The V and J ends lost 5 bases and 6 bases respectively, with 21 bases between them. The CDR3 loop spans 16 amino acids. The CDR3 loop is CASSVSPGILVDTQYF. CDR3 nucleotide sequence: TGTGCCAGTAGTGTCAGCCCGGGAATTCTAGTGGATACGCAGTATTTT.

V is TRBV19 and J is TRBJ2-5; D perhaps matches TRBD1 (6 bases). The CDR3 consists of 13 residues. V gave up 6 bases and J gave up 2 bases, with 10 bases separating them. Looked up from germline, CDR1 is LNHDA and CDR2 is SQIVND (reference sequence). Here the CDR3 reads CASRSRGQETQYF. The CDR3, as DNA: TGTGCCAGTAGATCCAGGGGTCAAGAGACCCAGTACTTC.

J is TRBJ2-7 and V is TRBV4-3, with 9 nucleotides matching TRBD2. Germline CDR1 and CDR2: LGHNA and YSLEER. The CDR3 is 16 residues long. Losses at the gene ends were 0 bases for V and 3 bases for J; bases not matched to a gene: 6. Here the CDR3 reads CASSQEASGIYYEQYF. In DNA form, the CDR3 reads TGCGCCAGCAGCCAAGAGGCTAGCGGGATTTACTACGAGCAGTACTTC.